This entry describes one TCR beta chain. In the original processing: Estimation of nucleated cell counts relied on the amplification of reference gene primers. Sequencing used immunoSEQ multiplex PCR; TCRdb keeps in-frame clones, though not all of them. V and J calls and clone size come straight from that table; D and trimming were deduced from the DNA. The table records about 200,000 clones, about 93% of them present only once. The sample originates from a study of blood T cell repertoires in COVID-19. Study in general: Samples representing acute and convalescent COVID-19 were sourced from the United States, Italy and Spain. Sources were T cells, B-cell-depleted T cells, or PBMCs; the material itself was cDNA or gDNA.

The germline V and J ends were trimmed by 1 base and 4 bases, with 14 bases remaining between them. The CDR3 has 16 residues. Germline-derived CDR1 and CDR2 are SGHNT and YYREEE (reference sequence). The chain has TRBV5-4 and TRBJ2-2; possibly TRBD2 for D (5 bases). Input material: peripheral blood. The origin of this receptor is a man in his forties or fifties with acute or convalescent COVID-19. The CDR3 sequence is CASSLSGRGFTGELFF. In DNA form, the CDR3 reads TGTGCCAGCAGCTTGTCCGGTCGGGGATTCACCGGGGAGCTGTTTTTT.